Detailed here is one TCR beta chain. Its antigen is undetermined. TCRdb analysed the PCR reads with MiXCR anew, one entry per CDR3 protein. The table has hundreds of thousands of distinct CDR3 sequences, around 21% seen once. The sample is drawn from a study of molecular identifiers for immune sequencing clone quantification. Study in general: The replicate experiment used RNA from approximately 22,000 or 94,000 naive CD8 cells. This RNA was split into five aliquots, and four of them were sequenced.

Sorting recovered naive CD8 T cells on a CD8+CD4-CCR7+CD45RA+ profile. V was trimmed by 4 bases and J by 5 bases, leaving 12 bases between them. This CDR3 contains 14 residues. CDR1 and CDR2 (germline): SGHNT, YENEEA. General observations from the study: Clone sizes that are highly expanded could be underestimated when identical TCR molecules share a barcode. Clones of above 20 RNA copies carried over 98% of effector molecules; in naive cells they carried under 1%.

The origin of this receptor is a human donor in good health. Some libraries in this study had Jurkat cell RNA spiked in. The rearrangement links TRBV11-3 to TRBJ2-1; either TRBD1 or TRBD2 may supply D (5 bases each). The material sequenced was naive CD8+ T cells from blood, with Jurkat cell RNA spiked in. Subset indicated: FACS-sorted CD8+CD4-CCR7+CD45RA+ naive T cells. CDR3 DNA: TGTGCCAGCAGCTCCCGGGACGGCCACAATGAGCAGTTCTTC. The encoded protein is CASSSRDGHNEQFF.